Listed below are T cell receptor beta chains from one sample, sequenced in a study of blood T cell repertoires in COVID-19. Assay used: immunoSEQ multiplex PCR; TCRdb lists only in-frame clones, some missing. The sample gives approximately 50,000 clones, 80% to 90% of which show up once; less than 4.5% is in the top ten. The material sequenced was peripheral blood. These receptors were obtained from a human donor in a cohort sampled during active COVID-19. Both conserved end residues are part of each CDR3. Each record gives: V gene, CDR3 protein.

TRBV7-2 | CASSLRIGDYTGELFF
TRBV7-9 | CASSLWSGTGELFF
TRBV7-2 | CASSLSQGTGNTIYF
TRBV3-1/TRBV3-2 | CASSHETGVGEQYF
TRBV5-1 | CASSLLQGAGEQYF
TRBV5-1 | CASSLVVTGPNTEAFF
TRBV19 | CASREGQLGEKLFF
TRBV4-1 | CASSHGPGGQLRNTIYF
TRBV18 | CASSPLGQSNQPQHF
TRBV7-9 | CASSLGSGGPGNREQYF
TRBV2 | CASSEQGPPTDTQYF
TRBV6-2/TRBV6-3 | CASSIPRRGETQYF
TRBV5-1 | CASSLQGNEQFF
TRBV6-5 | CASRPTGGANQPQHF
TRBV24-1 | CATSGGVAYNEQFF
TRBV18 | CASSQGGGPYEQYF
TRBV7-8 | CASSFYRVGTEAFF
TRBV19 | CASSPWTSGTDTQYF
TRBV5-6 | CASSKQGNYGYTF
TRBV27 | CASSYGLNQPQHF